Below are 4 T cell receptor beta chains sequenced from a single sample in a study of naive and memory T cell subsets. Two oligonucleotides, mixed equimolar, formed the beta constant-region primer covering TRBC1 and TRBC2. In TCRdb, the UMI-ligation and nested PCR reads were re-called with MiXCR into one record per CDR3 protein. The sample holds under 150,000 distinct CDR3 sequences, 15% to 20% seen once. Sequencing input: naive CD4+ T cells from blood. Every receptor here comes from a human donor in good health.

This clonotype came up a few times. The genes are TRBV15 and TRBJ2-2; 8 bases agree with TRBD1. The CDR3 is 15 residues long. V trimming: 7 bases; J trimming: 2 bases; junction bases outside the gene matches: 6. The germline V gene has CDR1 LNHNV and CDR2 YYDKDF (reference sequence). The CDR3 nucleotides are TGTGCCACCAACAGGGACAGGAAAAACACCGGGGAGCTGTTTTTT. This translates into CATNRDRKNTGELFF. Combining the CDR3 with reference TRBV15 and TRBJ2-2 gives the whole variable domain DAMVIQNPRYQVTQFGKPVTLSCSQTLNHNVMYWYQQKSSQAPKLLFHYYDKDFNNEADTPDNFQSRRPNTSFCFLDIRSPGLGDTAMYLCATNRDRKNTGELFFGEGSRLTVL.

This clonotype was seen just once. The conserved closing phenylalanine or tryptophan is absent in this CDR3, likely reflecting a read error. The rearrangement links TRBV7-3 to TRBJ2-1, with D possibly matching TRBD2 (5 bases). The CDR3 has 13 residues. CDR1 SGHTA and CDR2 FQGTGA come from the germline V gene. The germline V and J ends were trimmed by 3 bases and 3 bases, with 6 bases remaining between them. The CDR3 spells CASSFTSYNEQFL. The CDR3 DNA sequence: TGTGCCAGCAGCTTCACTAGCTACAATGAGCAGTTCCTC.

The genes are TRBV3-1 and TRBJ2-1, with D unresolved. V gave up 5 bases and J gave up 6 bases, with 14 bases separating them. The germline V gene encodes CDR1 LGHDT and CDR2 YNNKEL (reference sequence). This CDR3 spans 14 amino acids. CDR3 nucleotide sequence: TGTGCCAGCAGCACTCAGGTTGCAGCCAATGAGCAGTTCTTC. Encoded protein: CASSTQVAANEQFF.

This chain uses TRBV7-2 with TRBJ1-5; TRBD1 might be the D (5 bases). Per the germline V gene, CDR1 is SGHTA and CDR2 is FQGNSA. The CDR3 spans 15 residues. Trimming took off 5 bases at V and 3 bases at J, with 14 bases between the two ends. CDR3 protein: CASSPPGQINQPQHF. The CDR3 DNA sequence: TGTGCCAGCAGCCCTCCGGGGCAGATCAATCAGCCCCAGCATTTT.